This TCR beta chain originates from a study of CD8 T cells in ankylosing spondylitis. Generation of TCR beta libraries employed quantitative 5'-RACE incorporating molecular barcodes. One entry per CDR3 protein results from TCRdb running MiXCR on the 5' RACE reads. The table records under 250,000 distinct CDR3 sequences, around 24% of them present only once. This clonotype came up many times. The TCR comes from a male donor with ankylosing spondylitis or in good health (not recorded which). Sequencing input: blood, either unsorted or a sorted T cell fraction (not recorded which).

CDR3 sequence: CASSEGTGVNQPQHF. CDR3 nucleotides: TGTGCCAGCAGCGAGGGGACAGGGGTCAATCAGCCCCAGCATTTT. The genes are TRBV9 and TRBJ1-5; 10 positions match TRBD1. Germline V CDR1 and CDR2: SGDLS, YYNGEE. This CDR3 comprises 15 residues. The V gene end was trimmed by 3 bases and the J gene end by 3 bases; junction bases not matched to a gene: 3.